This TCR beta chain was sequenced for a study of T cells after yellow fever vaccination. As for the study in general: When fractions had low cell numbers, they were prepared with SMART-Seq v4 Ultra Low Input. Study-wide findings and caveats: Clonotype sharing between CD4 and CD8 compartments was small. A large majority of primary-vaccination clones showed up again after the booster (approximately 96% CD4, 88% CD8).

Regarding this clonotype: The antigen remains unidentified.

A 5'RACE template-switching step, the method used to make TCR cDNA, added a universal primer site and UMIs. TCRdb re-called the 5' RACE reads through MiXCR, storing one row per CDR3 protein. Here the sample spans 400,000 or so distinct CDR3 sequences, over 5% being singletons. The CDR3 consists of 16 residues. The V gene lost 7 bases and the J gene lost 0 bases, with 16 bases spanning the gap. CDR1 and CDR2 (germline): MNHNS, SASEGT. The receptor was isolated from a man aged 30-40 years who received the YFV17D yellow fever vaccine. The specimen was PBMCs, collected 5 days after the yellow fever booster vaccination. J is TRBJ2-4 and V is TRBV6-1; maybe TRBD1 (6 bases). CDR3 residues: CASILQGRLAKNIQYF. The CDR3 coding sequence is TGTGCCAGCATCCTTCAGGGGAGACTAGCCAAAAACATTCAGTACTTC.